Following are 13 T cell receptor beta chains from one sample sequenced in a study of breast tumors, draining lymph nodes, adjacent tissues. One entry per CDR3 protein results from TCRdb running MiXCR on the multiplex PCR reads. The table shows 25,000 to 40,000 distinct CDR3 sequences, with 63% occurring only once. Sequenced sample: breast tumor tissue. The receptors derive from a female donor with breast cancer. Some clones in this sample may be carry-over from other donors' samples.

This clonotype came up many times. The chain combines TRBV9 with TRBJ1-3; D uncertain. Trimming took 0 bases from V and 0 from J, leaving 7 bases between them. Looked up from germline, CDR1 is SGDLS and CDR2 is YYNGEE. CDR3 length: 15 amino acids. Here the CDR3 reads CASSVGEPSGNTIYF. The CDR3 DNA follows: TGTGCCAGCAGCGTAGGAGAGCCCTCTGGAAACACCATATATTTT.

This chain connects TRBV20-1 to TRBJ2-1, with 13 bases matching TRBD2. This CDR3 comprises 18 residues. The V segment lost 4 bases and the J segment 7 bases; nucleotides outside the gene matches: 16. Germline values: CDR1 DFQATT, CDR2 SNEGSKA (reference sequence). The CDR3 sequence: CSATGLAGSGIKGNEQFF. CDR3 nucleotide sequence: TGCAGTGCTACGGGACTAGCGGGATCAGGGATTAAAGGAAATGAGCAGTTCTTC.

In this sample, this clonotype is medium-sized. Written as DNA, the CDR3 is TGTGCCAGCACCGGGGACTTGAACACCGGGGAGCTGTTTTTT. Its translation: CASTGDLNTGELFF. This chain connects TRBV25-1 to TRBJ2-2, with D tentatively TRBD2 (6 bases). CDR3 length: 14 residues. Between the trimmed V and J ends, which lost 7 bases and 1 base, there was a span of 10 bases. The germline V gene has CDR1 MGHDK and CDR2 SYGVNS.

The rearrangement links TRBV29-1 to TRBJ2-1, with 11 bases lining up with TRBD2. J was trimmed by 4 bases and V by 5 bases; bases with no gene match: 4. CDR1 and CDR2 (germline): SQVTM, ANQGSEA. The CDR3 is 14 residues long. The CDR3: CSVRLAGPYNEQFF. CDR3 DNA sequence: TGCAGCGTTCGACTAGCGGGACCTTACAATGAGCAGTTCTTC.

The V call is TRBV14, the J call TRBJ2-3, with 8 bases fitting TRBD2. Trimming removed 0 bases from V and 1 base from J; junction bases left unmatched: 3. The CDR3 runs to 16 residues. Per germline, CDR1 SGHDN and CDR2 FVKESK. CDR3 DNA: TGTGCCAGCAGCCAAGAAGGAGCGGGGGGCACAGATACGCAGTATTTT. Its protein is CASSQEGAGGTDTQYF.

The rearrangement uses TRBV12-3 or TRBV12-4 and TRBJ1-6; no clear D. V was cut by 1 base and J by 4 bases, with 8 bases left in between. This CDR3 comprises 15 residues. The CDR3 reads CASSLGQLYNSPLHF. CDR3 bases: TGTGCCAGCAGTTTAGGTCAGCTTTATAATTCACCCCTCCACTTT.

The V gene is TRBV6-5, the J gene TRBJ1-6; TRBD1 agrees at 9 bases. Per the germline V gene, CDR1 is MNHEY and CDR2 is SVGAGI. This CDR3 has 14 amino acids. Trimming removed 5 bases from V and 8 bases from J; junction bases left unmatched: 4. The CDR3 coding sequence is TGTGCCAGCAGTAGGACAGGGGAGGATTCACCCCTCCACTTT. This encodes CASSRTGEDSPLHF.

This clonotype was seen once. The J gene is TRBJ2-1, the V gene TRBV9; perhaps TRBD2 as D (5 bases). Trimming took off 0 bases at V and 4 bases at J, with 8 bases between the two ends. The CDR3 loop spans 14 amino acids. CDR1 is SGDLS and CDR2 is YYNGEE in the germline V gene. Here the CDR3 reads CASSVGGRYNEQFF. CDR3 DNA: TGTGCCAGCAGCGTAGGAGGGCGTTACAATGAGCAGTTCTTC.

This clonotype was detected many times. This sequence may be a read error, since a much larger clone differs from it by one base. This CDR3 is CASSHYYRGSGELFF. The CDR3 DNA is TGTGCCAGCAGTCACTATTACAGGGGGAGCGGGGAGCTGTTTTTT. This chain links TRBV6-5 with TRBJ2-2; 8 bases match TRBD1. V was pared by 5 bases and J by 7 bases, with 9 bases of the junction left unmatched. This CDR3 contains 15 residues. Germline CDR1 reads MNHEY; CDR2 reads SVGAGI.

By share, this clonotype ranks as medium-sized. The chain has TRBV20-1 and TRBJ2-7; the D is unclear. Germline V CDR1 and CDR2: DFQATT, SNEGSKA (reference sequence). V was cut by 1 base and J by 6 bases, with 7 bases left in between. CDR3 size: 11 residues. CDR3 sequence reads: CSARGGVEQYF. CDR3 bases: TGCAGTGCTAGAGGGGGTGTCGAGCAGTACTTC.

This clonotype was observed many times. This chain uses TRBV4-1 with TRBJ1-4, with TRBD1 as a possible D gene (6 bases). Trimming cost V 3 bases and J 6 bases, with 17 bases left between them. The CDR3 length is 16 residues. The germline CDR1 and CDR2 sequences are MGHRA and YSYEKL. The CDR3 DNA reads TGCGCCAGCAGCCATATCCAGGGGCGGGTCGATGAAAAACTGTTTTTT. Its protein is CASSHIQGRVDEKLFF.

This clonotype appeared a single time. The chain joins TRBV20-1 to TRBJ1-2, with TRBD1 identical over 7 bases. J lost 3 bases, V lost 5 bases, and 3 bases had no gene match. CDR3 length equals 12 residues. Germline V gives CDR1 DFQATT, CDR2 SNEGSKA (reference sequence). DNA for the CDR3: TGCAGTGCTTCCACAGGGGACTATGGCTACACCTTC. It encodes CSASTGDYGYTF.

This clonotype is judged large. The chain links TRBV6-5 to TRBJ1-6; the match to TRBD1 covers 8 bases. Germline lookup yields CDR1 MNHEY and CDR2 SVGAGI. This CDR3 is 15 amino acids long. V dropped 8 bases and J dropped 6; count of bases not matched to a gene: 9. CDR3 in DNA: TGTGCCAGCTCCCCGGGACAGGAGATTAATTCACCCCTCCACTTT. This codes for CASSPGQEINSPLHF.